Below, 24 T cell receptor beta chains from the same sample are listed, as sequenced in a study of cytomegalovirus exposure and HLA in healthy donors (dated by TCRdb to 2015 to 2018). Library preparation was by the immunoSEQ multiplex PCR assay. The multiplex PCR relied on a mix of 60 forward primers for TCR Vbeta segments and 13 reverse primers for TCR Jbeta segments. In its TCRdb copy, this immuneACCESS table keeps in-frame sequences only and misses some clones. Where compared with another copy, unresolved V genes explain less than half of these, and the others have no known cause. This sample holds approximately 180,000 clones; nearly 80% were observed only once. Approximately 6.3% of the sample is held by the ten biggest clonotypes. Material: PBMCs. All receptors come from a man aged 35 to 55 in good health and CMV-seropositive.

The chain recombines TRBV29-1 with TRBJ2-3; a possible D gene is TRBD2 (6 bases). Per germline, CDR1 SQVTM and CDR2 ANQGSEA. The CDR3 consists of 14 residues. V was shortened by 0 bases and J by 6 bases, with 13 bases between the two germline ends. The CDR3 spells CSVEEMASADTQYF. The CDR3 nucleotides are TGCAGCGTTGAAGAAATGGCTAGCGCCGATACGCAGTATTTT.

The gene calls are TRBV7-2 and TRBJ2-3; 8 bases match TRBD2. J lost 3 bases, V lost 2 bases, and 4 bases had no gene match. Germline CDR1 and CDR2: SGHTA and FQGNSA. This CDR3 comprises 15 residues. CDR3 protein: CASSLMGGRTDTQYF. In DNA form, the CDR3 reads TGTGCCAGCAGCTTAATGGGCGGGAGGACAGATACGCAGTATTTT.

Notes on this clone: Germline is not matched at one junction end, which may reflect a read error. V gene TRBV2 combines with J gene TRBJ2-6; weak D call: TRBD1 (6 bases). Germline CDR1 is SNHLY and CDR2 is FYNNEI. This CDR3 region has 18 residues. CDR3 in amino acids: CASSVRQVGLSGANGLTF. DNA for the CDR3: TGTGCCAGCAGTGTACGACAGGTCGGCCTCTCTGGGGCCAACGGCCTGACTTTC. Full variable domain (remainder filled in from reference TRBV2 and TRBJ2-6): EPEVTQTPSHQVTQMGQEVILRCVPISNHLYFYWYRQILGQKVEFLVSFYNNEISEKSEIFDDQFSVERPDGSNFTLKIRSTKLEDSAMYFCASSVRQVGLSGANGLTFGAGSRLTVL.

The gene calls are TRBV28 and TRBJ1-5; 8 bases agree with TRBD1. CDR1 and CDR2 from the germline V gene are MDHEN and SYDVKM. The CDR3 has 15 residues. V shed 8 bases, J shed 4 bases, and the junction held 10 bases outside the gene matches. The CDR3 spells CASSRGQLRNQPQHF. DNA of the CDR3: TGTGCCAGCTCCAGGGGGCAACTAAGGAATCAGCCCCAGCATTTT.

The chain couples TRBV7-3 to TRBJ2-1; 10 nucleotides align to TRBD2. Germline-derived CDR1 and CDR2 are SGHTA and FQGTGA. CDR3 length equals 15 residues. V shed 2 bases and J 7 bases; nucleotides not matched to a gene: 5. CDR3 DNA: TGTGCCAGCAGCTTAGGGCTAGCGGGAGAAAATGAGCAGTTCTTC. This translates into CASSLGLAGENEQFF.

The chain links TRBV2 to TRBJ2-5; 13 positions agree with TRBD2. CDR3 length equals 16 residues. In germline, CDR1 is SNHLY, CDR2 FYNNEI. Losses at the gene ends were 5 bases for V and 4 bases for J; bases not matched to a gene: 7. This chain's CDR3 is CASSTGLAGVSETQYF. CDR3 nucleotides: TGTGCCAGCAGTACCGGACTAGCGGGAGTATCAGAGACCCAGTACTTC.

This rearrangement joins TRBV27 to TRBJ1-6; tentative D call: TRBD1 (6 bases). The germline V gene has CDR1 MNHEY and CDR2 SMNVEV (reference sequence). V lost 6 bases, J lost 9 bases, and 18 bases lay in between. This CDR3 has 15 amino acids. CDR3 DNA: TGTGCCAGCAGACCAGTAGGGACAATCGGTTCACCCCTCCACTTT. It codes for CASRPVGTIGSPLHF.

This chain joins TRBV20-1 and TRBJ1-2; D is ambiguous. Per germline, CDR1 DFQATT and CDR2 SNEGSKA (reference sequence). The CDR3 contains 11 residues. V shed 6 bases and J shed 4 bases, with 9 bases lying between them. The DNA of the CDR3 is TGCAGTGCAACCGGGATCTATGGCTACACCTTC. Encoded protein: CSATGIYGYTF.

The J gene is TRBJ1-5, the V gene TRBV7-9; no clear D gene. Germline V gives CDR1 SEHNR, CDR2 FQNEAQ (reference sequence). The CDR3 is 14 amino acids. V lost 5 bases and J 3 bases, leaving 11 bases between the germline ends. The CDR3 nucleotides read TGTGCCAGCAGCCCCGGGGAGCACAATCAGCCCCAGCATTTT. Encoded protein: CASSPGEHNQPQHF.

The DNA for the CDR3 is TGCGCCAGCAGCCCGACAGGGGGCAACTATGGCTACACCTTC. Amino acid sequence: CASSPTGGNYGYTF. The chain has TRBV5-1 and TRBJ1-2, with TRBD1 matching 10 bases. The germline V gene encodes CDR1 SGHRS and CDR2 YFSETQ. The length of the CDR3 is 14 residues. The V segment lost 4 bases and the J segment 2 bases; nucleotides outside the gene matches: 2.

This CDR3 reads CSVWSLGGNEQFF. The CDR3 region has the DNA TGCAGCGTTTGGAGCTTAGGGGGTAATGAGCAGTTCTTC. This rearrangement joins TRBV29-1 to TRBJ2-1; possible D gene TRBD1, 6 bases. The germline V gene has CDR1 SQVTM and CDR2 ANQGSEA. The germline V and J ends were trimmed by 5 bases and 7 bases, with 15 bases remaining between them. This CDR3 is built from 13 residues.

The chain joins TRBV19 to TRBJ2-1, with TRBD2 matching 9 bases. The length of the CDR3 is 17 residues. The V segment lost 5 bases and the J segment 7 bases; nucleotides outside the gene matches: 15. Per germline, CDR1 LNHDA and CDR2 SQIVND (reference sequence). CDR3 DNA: TGTGCCAGTAGTGGGGGTTGGGTAGCGGGAGAAGAGAATGAGCAGTTCTTC. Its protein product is CASSGGWVAGEENEQFF.

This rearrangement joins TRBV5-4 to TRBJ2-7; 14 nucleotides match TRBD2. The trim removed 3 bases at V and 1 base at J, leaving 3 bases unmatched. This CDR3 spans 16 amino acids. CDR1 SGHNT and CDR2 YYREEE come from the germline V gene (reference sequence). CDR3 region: CASSWGTSGGSYEQYF. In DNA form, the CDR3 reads TGTGCCAGCAGCTGGGGGACTAGCGGGGGATCCTACGAGCAGTACTTC. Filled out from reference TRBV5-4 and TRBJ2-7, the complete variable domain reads ETGVTQSPTHLIKTRGQQVTLRCSSQSGHNTVSWYQQALGQGPQFIFQYYREEENGRGNFPPRFSGLQFPNYSSELNVNALELDDSALYLCASSWGTSGGSYEQYFGPGTRLTVT.

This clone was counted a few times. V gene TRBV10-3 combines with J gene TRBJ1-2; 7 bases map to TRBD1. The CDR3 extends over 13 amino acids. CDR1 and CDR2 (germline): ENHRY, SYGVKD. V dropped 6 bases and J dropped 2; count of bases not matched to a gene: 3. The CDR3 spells CAISGTENYGYTF. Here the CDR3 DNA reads TGTGCCATCAGCGGGACAGAGAACTATGGCTACACCTTC.

Here the CDR3 reads CASSSNRGEAFF. CDR3 DNA sequence: TGTGCCAGCAGCTCCAACAGGGGTGAAGCTTTCTTT. V usage is TRBV6-4 and J usage is TRBJ1-1; TRBD1 matches at 7 bases. Germline lookup yields CDR1 MRHNA and CDR2 SNTAGT. Germline trimming cut 6 bases from V and 7 bases from J; bases unmatched to any gene: 5. CDR3 length: 12 residues.

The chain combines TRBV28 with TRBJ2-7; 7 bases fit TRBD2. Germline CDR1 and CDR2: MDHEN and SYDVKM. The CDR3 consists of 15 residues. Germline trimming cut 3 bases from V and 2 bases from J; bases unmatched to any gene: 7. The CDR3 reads CASSFWRENTYEQYF. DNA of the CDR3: TGTGCCAGCAGTTTCTGGCGGGAGAATACCTACGAGCAGTACTTC.

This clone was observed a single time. CDR3 region: CASSHTSGRTYEQYF. In DNA form, the CDR3 reads TGTGCCAGCAGCCACACTAGCGGGAGGACCTACGAGCAGTACTTC. The chain couples TRBV28 to TRBJ2-7, with 12 bases matching TRBD2. There are 15 residues in the CDR3. Germline V CDR1 and CDR2: MDHEN, SYDVKM. J lost 2 bases, V lost 6 bases, and 5 bases had no gene match.

The CDR3 region has the DNA TGTGCCATCAGTGACCTGCCGACAGGGACTGGCTCACCCCTCCACTTT. It codes for CAISDLPTGTGSPLHF. This chain uses TRBV10-3 with TRBJ1-6; 7 bases are shared with TRBD1. Trimming removed 3 bases from V and 10 bases from J; junction bases left unmatched: 12. There are 16 residues in the CDR3. Germline V CDR1 and CDR2: ENHRY, SYGVKD.

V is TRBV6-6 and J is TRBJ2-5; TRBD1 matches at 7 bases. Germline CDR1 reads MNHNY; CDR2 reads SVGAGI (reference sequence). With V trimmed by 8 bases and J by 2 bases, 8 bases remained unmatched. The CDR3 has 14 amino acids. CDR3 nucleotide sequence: TGTGCCAGCCGGGGCCACAGGGGACAAGAGACCCAGTACTTC. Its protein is CASRGHRGQETQYF.

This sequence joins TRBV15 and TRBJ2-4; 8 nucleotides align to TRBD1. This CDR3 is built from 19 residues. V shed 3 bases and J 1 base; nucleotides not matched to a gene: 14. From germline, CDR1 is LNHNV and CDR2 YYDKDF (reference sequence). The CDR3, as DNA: TGTGCCACCAGCAGCGACCAGGGGGCACCACGCGGGGCCAAAAACATTCAGTACTTC. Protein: CATSSDQGAPRGAKNIQYF.

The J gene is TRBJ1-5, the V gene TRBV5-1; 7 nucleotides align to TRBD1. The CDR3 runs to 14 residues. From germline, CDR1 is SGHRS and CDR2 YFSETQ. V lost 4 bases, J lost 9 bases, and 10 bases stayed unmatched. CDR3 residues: CASSVGQAGRPQHF. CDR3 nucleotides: TGCGCCAGCAGCGTTGGACAGGCCGGGCGGCCCCAGCATTTT.

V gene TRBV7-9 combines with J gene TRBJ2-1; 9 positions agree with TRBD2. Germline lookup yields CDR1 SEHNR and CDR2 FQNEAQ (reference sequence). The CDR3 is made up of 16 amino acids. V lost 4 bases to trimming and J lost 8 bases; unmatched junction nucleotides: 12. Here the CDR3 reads CASSSLAGERVDEQFF. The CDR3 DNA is TGTGCCAGCAGCTCCTTAGCGGGGGAAAGGGTCGATGAGCAGTTCTTC.

CDR3 sequence reads: CASSFTSGRANEQYF. Here the CDR3 DNA reads TGTGCCAGCAGTTTCACTAGCGGGAGGGCCAACGAGCAGTACTTC. The chain carries TRBV27 and TRBJ2-7; 13 bases are a match to TRBD2. CDR1 is MNHEY, CDR2 SMNVEV, per germline (reference sequence). J lost 5 bases, V lost 3 bases, and 4 bases had no gene match. The CDR3 totals 15 residues.

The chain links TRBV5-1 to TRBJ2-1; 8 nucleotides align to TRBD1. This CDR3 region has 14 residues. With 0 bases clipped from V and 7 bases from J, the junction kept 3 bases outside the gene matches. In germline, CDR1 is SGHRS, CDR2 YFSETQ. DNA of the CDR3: TGCGCCAGCAGCTTGGGACAGGGGTTGAATGAGCAGTTCTTC. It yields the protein CASSLGQGLNEQFF. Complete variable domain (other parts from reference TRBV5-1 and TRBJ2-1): KAGVTQTPRYLIKTRGQQVTLSCSPISGHRSVSWYQQTPGQGLQFLFEYFSETQRNKGNFPGRFSGRQFSNSRSEMNVSTLELGDSALYLCASSLGQGLNEQFFGPGTRLTVL.